Below are 18 T cell receptor beta chains sequenced from a single sample in a study of CD8+ T cells in alopecia areata. RNA, once extracted, was reverse transcribed into cDNA for use as the sequencing template. The repertoire was sequenced with immunoSEQ multiplex PCR; TCRdb's copy has only in-frame clones and lacks some. The sample lists some 240,000 clones, roughly 57% occurring once. The source was CD4+ T cells sorted from blood, collected at week 0. These receptors all come from a human donor with alopecia areata.

J is TRBJ1-4 and V is TRBV9; 8 positions match TRBD1. The V gene's germline CDR1 is SGDLS and CDR2 YYNGEE. The CDR3 has 15 residues. J was trimmed by 8 bases and V by 2 bases; bases with no gene match: 8. The CDR3 sequence is CASSVEGTGGEKLFF. In nucleotides, the CDR3 is TGTGCCAGCAGCGTCGAGGGGACAGGTGGCGAAAAACTGTTTTTT.

The chain combines TRBV5-4 with TRBJ2-7, with 8 bases aligning to TRBD2. Per the germline V gene, CDR1 is SGHNT and CDR2 is YYREEE (reference sequence). CDR3 length: 14 amino acids. V lost 3 bases and J lost 7; bases outside the gene matches: 9. The CDR3 sequence: CASSSVPGGWEQYF. CDR3 DNA: TGTGCCAGCAGCTCCGTCCCGGGAGGGTGGGAGCAGTACTTC.

V and J are TRBV7-2 and TRBJ1-1, with a weak D call TRBD1 (6 bases). Trimming pared 6 bases from V and 1 base from J, leaving 9 bases between. The V gene's germline CDR1 is SGHTA and CDR2 FQGNSA. The CDR3 runs 13 residues. CDR3 amino acids: CASRLGQNTEAFF. In nucleotides, the CDR3 is TGTGCCAGCAGGCTGGGACAGAACACTGAAGCTTTCTTT.

The chain uses TRBV6-5 and TRBJ2-3, with TRBD2 matching 15 bases. The V and J ends lost 2 bases and 10 bases, in that order; junction bases with no gene match: 4. The CDR3 spans 15 residues. Germline V gene lookup returns CDR1 MNHEY and CDR2 SVGAGI. This chain's CDR3 is CASSYTGLAGGSQYF. The CDR3 DNA is TGTGCCAGCAGTTACACGGGACTAGCGGGAGGATCGCAGTATTTT.

CDR3 protein: CASSPDGTRNQPQHF. In nucleotides, the CDR3 is TGCGCCAGCAGCCCGGACGGAACGCGTAATCAGCCCCAGCATTTT. The V and J genes are TRBV5-1 and TRBJ1-5; D remains unclear. Trimming took 4 bases from V and 4 from J, leaving 15 bases between them. Germline V gene lookup returns CDR1 SGHRS and CDR2 YFSETQ. The CDR3 runs to 15 residues.

This clone was observed a few times. The rearrangement links TRBV4-1 to TRBJ2-1; TRBD2 aligns across 15 bases. This CDR3 region has 16 residues. The germline V gene encodes CDR1 MGHRA and CDR2 YSYEKL. After removal of 3 bases from V and 7 bases from J, the junction contained 4 bases not matched to a gene. The CDR3 region is CASSHLGTSGRNEQFF. CDR3 DNA: TGCGCCAGCAGCCACCTAGGGACTAGCGGGAGGAATGAGCAGTTCTTC.

The rearrangement joins TRBV19 to TRBJ2-5; no reliable D call. Germline V gene sequence: CDR1 LNHDA, CDR2 SQIVND (reference sequence). The CDR3 contains 16 residues. With 4 bases removed from V and 1 base from J, the gap between germline ends came to 16 bases. This chain's CDR3 is CASSTPGLGPQETQYF. Written as DNA, the CDR3 is TGTGCCAGTAGTACCCCCGGTCTAGGACCCCAAGAGACCCAGTACTTC.

V usage is TRBV6-5 and J usage is TRBJ2-7; 9 bases are a match to TRBD2. V dropped 0 bases and J dropped 3; count of bases not matched to a gene: 3. The CDR3 is 15 amino acids. Germline CDR1 and CDR2: MNHEY and SVGAGI. The CDR3 sequence: CASSYSLAGLYEQYF. The CDR3 region has the DNA TGTGCCAGCAGTTACTCTCTAGCGGGGCTCTACGAGCAGTACTTC.

Concerning this clone: A junction boundary mismatches the germline segment, possibly from a read error. The J gene is TRBJ2-5, the V gene TRBV30; the match to TRBD1 covers 7 bases. The V gene's germline CDR1 is GTSNPN and CDR2 SVGIG (reference sequence). This CDR3 is 14 amino acids long. The CDR3 loop reads CAWSNGQVQKTQYF. CDR3 nucleotide sequence: TGTGCCTGGAGTAACGGACAGGTCCAAAAGACCCAGTACTTC.

The chain combines TRBV5-1 with TRBJ2-7; the D gene is possibly TRBD1 (6 bases). The CDR3 extends over 16 amino acids. Germline lookup yields CDR1 SGHRS and CDR2 YFSETQ. The V end was cut by 4 bases, the J end by 3 bases, with 20 bases between. The chain's CDR3 is CASSPKPGQGIYEQYF. CDR3 coding DNA: TGCGCCAGCAGCCCCAAACCGGGACAAGGGATCTACGAGCAGTACTTC.

This clone was detected once. The V call is TRBV12-2, the J call TRBJ1-2. TRBV12-2 is recorded as a pseudogene. The CDR3 consists of 10 residues. Here the CDR3 DNA reads TGTGCAAGTCGCTTAGTGGGGACGGACTTC. Translated, it gives CASRLVGTDF.

The genes are TRBV29-1 and TRBJ2-7, with unresolved D. This CDR3 comprises 13 residues. Germline CDR1 reads SQVTM; CDR2 reads ANQGSEA. Deletions cut 3 bases from V and 5 bases from J, with 14 bases between. The CDR3 sequence is CSVEGRVDHEQYF. The CDR3 region has the DNA TGCAGCGTTGAGGGCCGGGTGGATCACGAGCAGTACTTC.

This clone has just one count. The chain employs TRBV5-1 and TRBJ2-6; a possible D gene is TRBD2 (5 bases). This CDR3 is built from 17 residues. Trimming took off 6 bases at V and 0 bases at J, with 16 bases between the two ends. In germline, CDR1 is SGHRS, CDR2 YFSETQ. CDR3 DNA: TGCGCCAGCACCTTTCGGGAACGTCGCTCTGGGGCCAACGTCCTGACTTTC. Protein product: CASTFRERRSGANVLTF.

This sequence joins TRBV5-1 and TRBJ1-4; D might be TRBD1 (5 bases). The CDR3 spans 15 residues. Germline V gives CDR1 SGHRS, CDR2 YFSETQ. V dropped 4 bases and J dropped 6 bases, with 16 bases sitting between them. The CDR3 nucleotides are TGCGCCAGCAGCGAACAAAGGGGCAGAGATGAAAAACTGTTTTTT. Amino acids: CASSEQRGRDEKLFF.

This chain links TRBV11-2 with TRBJ1-5, with D perhaps TRBD1 (6 bases). The CDR3 spans 13 residues. CDR1 and CDR2 (germline): SGHAT, FQNNGV. Trimming removed 5 bases from V and 4 bases from J, with 9 bases in between. CDR3 DNA: TGTGCCAGCAGCCCAGGGACAAATCAGCCCCAGCATTTT. It encodes CASSPGTNQPQHF.

There are a few counts of this clone. The sample holds other DNA sequences that translate to the same CDR3. The V and J genes are TRBV6-5 and TRBJ1-5; D is undetermined. CDR1 is MNHEY and CDR2 is SVGAGI in the germline V gene. CDR3 length: 16 residues. Trimming took off 0 bases at V and 0 bases at J, with 9 bases between the two ends. The CDR3 is CASSYSPRNSNQPQHF. In nucleotides, the CDR3 is TGTGCCAGCAGTTACTCGCCAAGGAATAGCAATCAGCCCCAGCATTTT.

V is TRBV5-1 and J is TRBJ1-4, with D unresolved. Trimming took 2 bases from V and 2 from J, leaving 4 bases between them. Per the germline V gene, CDR1 is SGHRS and CDR2 is YFSETQ. The CDR3 runs to 13 residues. In DNA, the CDR3 is TGCGCCAGCAGCTTAGGGACTAATGAAAAACTGTTTTTT. Amino acids: CASSLGTNEKLFF.

The chain combines TRBV4-1 with TRBJ2-7; 11 bases line up with TRBD2. Germline lookup yields CDR1 MGHRA and CDR2 YSYEKL. V shed 2 bases, J shed 4 bases, and the junction held 7 bases outside the gene matches. This CDR3 spans 16 amino acids. CDR3 in DNA: TGCGCCAGCAGCCAACCTACTAGCGGGAGTAGGTACGAGCAGTACTTC. Protein: CASSQPTSGSRYEQYF.